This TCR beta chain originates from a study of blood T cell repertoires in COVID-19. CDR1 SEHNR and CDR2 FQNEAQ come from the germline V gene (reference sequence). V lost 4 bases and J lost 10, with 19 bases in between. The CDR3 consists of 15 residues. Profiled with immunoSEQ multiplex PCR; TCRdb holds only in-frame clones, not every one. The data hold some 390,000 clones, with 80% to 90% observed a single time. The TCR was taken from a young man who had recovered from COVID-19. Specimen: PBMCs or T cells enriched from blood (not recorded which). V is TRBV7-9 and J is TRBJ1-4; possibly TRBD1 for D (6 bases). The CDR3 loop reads CASSSKLRGSGKLFF. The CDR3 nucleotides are TGTGCCAGCAGCTCGAAACTCAGGGGTTCGGGAAAACTGTTTTTT.